The entry that follows covers one T cell receptor (beta chain) sequence. Its binding antigen is unknown. Base quality data are lacking; no much larger clone is found one base away. The data belong to a study of blood T cell repertoires in COVID-19 (dated by TCRdb to between 2020 and 2021). The study in broad terms: Collaborator samples came from the United States, Italy and Spain and covered acute and convalescent phases of COVID-19. The prospective study material was composed of cDNA or gDNA derived from T cells, B-cell-depleted T cells, or PBMCs. Deeply sampled blood TCRbeta repertoires from subjects exposed to, actively infected with, or recovered from COVID-19 were included in the dataset. The repertoires were released in a freely available public database meant as a resource for research on the immune response to SARS-CoV-2. The samples were drawn from two sources: the first 160 participants of the ongoing ImmuneRACE study, and over 950 subjects contributed by 6 global collaborators. The sample metadata nearly always contained a de-identified subject ID, COVID-19 status, age in years and sex. Where HLA class I and class II types were available, the types were taken from metadata supplied by the sample provider, not from assay-based typing.

Samples from volunteer blood donors who had recovered from COVID-19 were contributed by a second Seattle source. Each collaborating institution followed its own protocols to collect whole blood in K2EDTA tubes. For TCRbeta analysis, collaborator samples were shipped as frozen whole blood, as isolated PBMCs, or as DNA extracted from either sample type. The immunoSEQ Assay, a bias-controlled multiplex PCR, was used to amplify TCRbeta CDR3 regions from genomic DNA. The published analysis was carried out like this. The number of nucleated cells in each sample was estimated by amplification of reference gene primers within the assay. Sequence reads were collapsed and filtered to measure the absolute abundance of every unique TCRbeta CDR3 rearrangement. Productive Simpson clonality was computed per sample as the square root of Simpson's diversity index over productive rearrangements. The table was pulled from immuneACCESS by TCRdb, which kept in-frame rearrangements only. Such tables lose some clones; where checked, under half of the loss comes from unresolved V genes, and the rest has no known cause. That table is the source of V, J and clone size, and D and trimming were worked out from the DNA. This sample gives under 300,000 clones in total; 70% to 90% of them show up just once. The ten largest clones take up 2.1% of the sample.

Trimming removed 3 bases from V and 5 bases from J; the gene matches leave 7 bases unexplained. From a lookup of the germline V gene, CDR1 and CDR2 are SGHDN and FVKESK. Counted from cysteine to phenylalanine, this CDR3 has 15 amino acids. The retained sequence is limited to the CDR3, 45 bases, with the frame set at the first base. Study-wide findings and limitations: The amount of clinical and demographic metadata varied by source and participant and was provided uncurated.

This chain joins TRBV14 to TRBJ2-5; 9 bases in between match TRBD1. The sequence derives from a woman aged 35 to 49 who had recovered from COVID-19. Sequenced input: peripheral blood. The sequence in DNA is TGTGCCAGCAGCCAGCACAGGGGGCCTGGGGAGACCCAGTACTTC. This encodes CASSQHRGPGETQYF. Beyond the CDR3, the reference TRBV14 and TRBJ2-5 genes provide the residues; the full variable domain reads: EAGVTQFPSHSVIEKGQTVTLRCDPISGHDNLYWYRRVMGKEIKFLLHFVKESKQDESGMPNNRFLAERTGGTYSTLKVQPAELEDSGVYFCASSQHRGPGETQYFGPGTRLLVL.